Below are 15 T cell receptor beta chains sequenced from a single sample in a study of blood T cell repertoires in COVID-19. Produced via immunoSEQ multiplex PCR; TCRdb's table is partial and in-frame only. The sample includes some 240,000 clones, roughly 86% of them seen just once. The sample comprised PBMCs or T cells enriched from blood (not recorded which). The source is a woman between 40 and 50 years old with acute COVID-19.

The genes are TRBV5-4 and TRBJ2-3; perhaps TRBD2 as D (5 bases). CDR3 length: 15 residues. The germline V and J ends were trimmed by 0 bases and 4 bases, with 12 bases remaining between them. Germline-derived CDR1 and CDR2 are SGHNT and YYREEE (reference sequence). The CDR3 sequence is CASSLDAGLADTQYF. The CDR3 bases are TGTGCCAGCAGCTTGGACGCGGGCCTCGCAGATACGCAGTATTTT.

V gene TRBV5-4 combines with J gene TRBJ2-1; 10 positions match TRBD2. This CDR3 comprises 17 residues. V was pared by 4 bases and J by 2 bases, with 9 bases of the junction left unmatched. Germline V CDR1 and CDR2: SGHNT, YYREEE (reference sequence). CDR3 DNA: TGTGCCAGCAGCCCGTGGACTAGCGGAAAGACCTACAATGAGCAGTTCTTC. Protein: CASSPWTSGKTYNEQFF.

J is TRBJ1-2 and V is TRBV10-3, with D unclear. The germline V gene encodes CDR1 ENHRY and CDR2 SYGVKD. V lost 5 bases, J lost 4 bases, and 14 bases lay in between. The CDR3 consists of 14 residues. The chain's CDR3 is CAISQASAIYGYTF. For the CDR3, the DNA is TGTGCCATCAGTCAGGCCTCTGCTATCTATGGCTACACCTTC.

The genes are TRBV5-6 and TRBJ1-4, with a weak D call TRBD1 (5 bases). V was pared by 1 base and J by 7 bases, with 11 bases between. CDR1 and CDR2 (germline): SGHDT, YYEEEE. The CDR3 sequence is 14 residues long. The CDR3 DNA sequence: TGTGCCAGCAGCTTGACAGGAAGGAGTGAAAAACTGTTTTTT. It specifies CASSLTGRSEKLFF.

The J gene is TRBJ2-4, the V gene TRBV20-1; no reliable D call. Trimming removed 3 bases from V and 0 bases from J, with 15 bases in between. This CDR3 has 16 amino acids. CDR1 is DFQATT and CDR2 is SNEGSKA in the germline V gene (reference sequence). The CDR3 DNA is TGCAGTGCTAGTTTTGCGGAAAGCTTAGCCAAAAACATTCAGTACTTC. Its translation: CSASFAESLAKNIQYF.

The table lists this clone with a count of one. J is TRBJ2-5 and V is TRBV7-8, with 11 nucleotides matching TRBD2. V lost 5 bases to trimming and J lost 2 bases; unmatched junction nucleotides: 4. Looked up from germline, CDR1 is SGHVS and CDR2 is FQNEAQ. CDR3 length: 15 residues. CDR3 bases: TGTGCCAGCAGCCATGGGACTAGCGGACAAGAGACCCAGTACTTC. Protein sequence: CASSHGTSGQETQYF.

The chain couples TRBV19 to TRBJ1-1, with no clear D. Germline-derived CDR1 and CDR2 are LNHDA and SQIVND (reference sequence). The CDR3 runs to 16 residues. Trimming cost V 3 bases and J 0 bases, with 14 bases left between them. CDR3 loop: CASSIRRSAMNTEAFF. CDR3 bases: TGTGCCAGTAGTATTCGGCGGTCGGCAATGAACACTGAAGCTTTCTTT.

This rearrangement joins TRBV30 to TRBJ1-1; no clear D gene. Germline values: CDR1 GTSNPN, CDR2 SVGIG (reference sequence). Trimming removed 3 bases at V and 1 base at J, with 9 bases between. This CDR3 has 13 amino acids. CDR3 DNA sequence: TGTGCCTGGAGCCGGCGGGAGAACACTGAAGCTTTCTTT. It encodes CAWSRRENTEAFF.

The rearrangement links TRBV10-2 to TRBJ2-7; weak D call: TRBD1 (6 bases). The CDR3 totals 12 residues. Trimming took 3 bases from V and 7 from J, leaving 10 bases between them. CDR1 WSHSY and CDR2 SAAADI come from the germline V gene. CDR3 in amino acids: CASSDRGDEQYF. CDR3 sequence (DNA): TGCGCCAGCAGTGACAGGGGTGATGAGCAGTACTTC.

V and J are TRBV11-3 and TRBJ2-3; D is ambiguous. Germline V gives CDR1 SGHNT, CDR2 YENEEA. This CDR3 contains 16 residues. V lost 4 bases to trimming and J lost 0 bases, with 14 bases between them. In nucleotides, the CDR3 is TGTGCCAGCAGCTATACTCAGCGCCTAAGCACAGATACGCAGTATTTT. This encodes CASSYTQRLSTDTQYF.

In this sample, this clone turned up once. The chain combines TRBV5-4 with TRBJ1-2; weak D call: TRBD1 (6 bases). The CDR3 is made up of 13 amino acids. The V gene's germline CDR1 is SGHNT and CDR2 YYREEE (reference sequence). Trimming cost V 5 bases and J 13 bases, with 21 bases left between them. CDR3 DNA sequence: TGTGCCAGCAGGTCTGAATGGGACACCCCGGGCACCTTC. It specifies CASRSEWDTPGTF.

This clone was observed a few times. The CDR3: CASSLGLAGANEQFF. The CDR3 DNA follows: TGTGCCAGCAGCTTAGGCCTAGCGGGAGCCAATGAGCAGTTCTTC. The chain links TRBV11-3 to TRBJ2-1; 10 nucleotides align to TRBD2. Germline V gene sequence: CDR1 SGHNT, CDR2 YENEEA. The CDR3 has 15 residues. V lost 1 base to trimming and J lost 6 bases; unmatched junction nucleotides: 3.

The V gene is TRBV13, the J gene TRBJ2-1; TRBD2 aligns across 10 bases. The CDR3 has 15 residues. Per the germline V gene, CDR1 is PRHDT and CDR2 is FYEKMQ (reference sequence). V dropped 1 base and J dropped 7; count of bases not matched to a gene: 4. The CDR3 DNA sequence: TGTGCCAGCAGCTTAGTTGGACTAGCGGAGAATGAGCAGTTCTTC. Protein product: CASSLVGLAENEQFF.

The table lists this clone with a count of one. The chain carries TRBV5-4 and TRBJ2-1; D may be TRBD2 (6 bases). The germline V gene encodes CDR1 SGHNT and CDR2 YYREEE (reference sequence). CDR3 length: 14 residues. V shed 0 bases and J shed 3 bases, with 7 bases lying between them. The CDR3 DNA reads TGTGCCAGCAGCTTGGTTAGCGGCTACAATGAGCAGTTCTTC. It is translated as CASSLVSGYNEQFF.

The genes are TRBV13 and TRBJ2-7; D is perhaps TRBD2 (5 bases). Germline V gene sequence: CDR1 PRHDT, CDR2 FYEKMQ (reference sequence). The V gene lost 4 bases and the J gene lost 2 bases, with 18 bases spanning the gap. There are 16 residues in the CDR3. CDR3 loop: CASSSRTDGKPYEQYF. CDR3 nucleotides: TGTGCCAGCAGCTCCCGAACGGACGGGAAACCCTACGAGCAGTACTTC.